This record looks at one T cell receptor (beta chain) sequence and its context. Its antigen is currently unknown. These data come from a study of vaccination effects on CD4 cells after COVID-19. Trimming took 7 bases from V and 6 from J, leaving 19 bases between them. The length of the CDR3 is 14 residues. Per the germline V gene, CDR1 is WSHSY and CDR2 is SAAADI. With the ViraFEST assay, the study expanded antigen-specific CD4+ T cells using viral peptide pools, then sequenced them. Scientists isolated CD4+ T cells after an approximately 10-day culture period ended. Nucleocapsid antibody tests were negative, and the vaccine recipients had no prior SARS-CoV-2 infection. Researchers swapped half the medium for IL-2 medium on both days 3 and 7. Findings and caveats of the study: Late post-vaccination samples showed marked contraction of infection- and vaccine-induced clones. Common cold coronaviruses were cross-recognized by only 1 of 255 vaccine-induced clones in healthy vaccinees.

The assay was immunoSEQ multiplex PCR, and TCRdb's table has in-frame clones only and misses some. In the table there are roughly 52,000 clones, 55% to 75% of which are singletons. Material: CD4+ T cells from PBMCs cultured with SARS-CoV-2 spike peptides, obtained before COVID-19 vaccination. This TCR was sampled from a human donor who received a COVID-19 vaccine. The rearrangement joins TRBV10-2 to TRBJ2-7; D is unresolved. The CDR3 spells CASNIPSIGSEQYF. In nucleotides, the CDR3 is TGCGCCAGCAATATCCCCTCAATAGGTAGCGAGCAGTACTTC.